The TCR beta chain described here comes from a study of blood T cell repertoires in COVID-19. Overall study context: The analysed material was cDNA or gDNA that came from T cells, B-cell-depleted T cells, or PBMCs.

Adults between about 18 and 89 years of age took part from 24 US areas. Repertoires were generated with immunoSEQ multiplex PCR, while TCRdb's copy carries only in-frame clones and drops some. The sample shows some 220,000 clones, 88% of them seen only once. Trimming left V 1 base short and J 2 bases short, with 11 bases between. The CDR3 totals 15 residues. In germline, CDR1 is SEHNR, CDR2 FQNEAQ (reference sequence). V gene TRBV7-9 combines with J gene TRBJ1-2; no clear D. The sample was PBMCs or T cells enriched from blood (not recorded which). This receptor was taken from a woman between 25 and 40 years old who had recovered from COVID-19. CDR3 bases: TGTGCCAGCAGCTTAGGTTTTGGGCAGAACTATGGCTACACCTTC. Amino acids: CASSLGFGQNYGYTF.